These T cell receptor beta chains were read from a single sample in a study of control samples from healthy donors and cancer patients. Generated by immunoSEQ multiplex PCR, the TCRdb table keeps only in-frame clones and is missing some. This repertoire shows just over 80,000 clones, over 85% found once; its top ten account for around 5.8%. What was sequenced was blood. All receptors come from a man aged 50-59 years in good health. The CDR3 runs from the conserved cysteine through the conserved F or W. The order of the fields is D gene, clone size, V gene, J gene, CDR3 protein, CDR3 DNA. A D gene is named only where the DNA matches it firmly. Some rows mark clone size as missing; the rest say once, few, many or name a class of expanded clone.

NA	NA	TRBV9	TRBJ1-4	CASSRDTSREKLFF	TGTGCCAGCAGCCGGGACACCTCTAGAGAAAAACTGTTTTTT
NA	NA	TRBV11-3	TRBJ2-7	CASSLDGNSYEQYF	TGTGCCAGCAGCTTAGACGGGAACTCCTACGAGCAGTACTTC
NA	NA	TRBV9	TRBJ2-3	CASSVSGMGDTQYF	TGTGCCAGCAGCGTATCCGGGATGGGAGATACGCAGTATTTT
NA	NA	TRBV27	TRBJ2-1	CASSLGGAPGTYNEQFF	TGTGCCAGCAGTTTAGGTGGGGCCCCGGGCACCTACAATGAGCAGTTCTTC
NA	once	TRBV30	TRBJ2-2	CAWSARTSVPGELFF	TGTGCCTGGAGTGCGCGGACGAGTGTCCCCGGGGAGCTGTTTTTT
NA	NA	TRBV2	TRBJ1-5	CASSEREQPQHF	TGTGCCAGCAGCGAGAGGGAGCAGCCCCAGCATTTT
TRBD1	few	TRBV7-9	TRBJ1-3	CASSAGGSEGTIYF	TGTGCCAGCAGCGCAGGGGGCTCGGAAGGCACCATATATTTT
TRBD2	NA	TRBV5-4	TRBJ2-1	CAIGVAGGYNEQFF	TGTGCCATCGGTGTAGCGGGGGGTTACAATGAGCAGTTCTTC
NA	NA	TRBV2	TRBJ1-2	CASSETREEIYGYTF	TGTGCCAGCAGCGAGACCCGCGAGGAAATCTATGGCTACACCTTC
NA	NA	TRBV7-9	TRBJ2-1	CASSSIGLGEQFF	TGTGCCAGCAGCTCCATTGGACTGGGGGAGCAGTTCTTC
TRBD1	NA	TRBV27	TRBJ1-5	CASSSYRGKSQPQHF	TGTGCCAGCAGTTCCTACAGGGGGAAGAGTCAGCCCCAGCATTTT
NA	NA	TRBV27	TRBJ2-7	CASSLEWGRYWFEQYF	TGTGCCAGCAGTTTAGAATGGGGACGGTATTGGTTCGAGCAGTACTTC
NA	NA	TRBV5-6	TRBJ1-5	CASSLDQNQPQHF	TGTGCCAGCAGCTTGGATCAGAATCAGCCCCAGCATTTT
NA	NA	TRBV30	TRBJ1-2	CAWSGRAPIWGYTF	TGTGCCTGGAGTGGCCGGGCCCCAATCTGGGGCTACACCTTC
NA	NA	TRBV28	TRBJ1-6	CASSPPVQGGRENSPLHF	TGTGCCAGCAGTCCTCCAGTGCAGGGTGGAAGGGAGAATTCACCCCTCCACTTT
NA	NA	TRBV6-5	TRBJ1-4	CASSRQRGGEKLFF	TGTGCCAGCAGTAGACAGCGAGGAGGTGAAAAACTGTTTTTT
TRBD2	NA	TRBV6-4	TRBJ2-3	CASSGSGGSTDTQYF	TGTGCCAGCAGTGGTAGCGGGGGCTCCACAGATACGCAGTATTTT
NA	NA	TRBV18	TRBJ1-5	CASSPPGREGDQPQHF	TGTGCCAGCTCACCACCGGGCAGGGAAGGGGATCAGCCCCAGCATTTT
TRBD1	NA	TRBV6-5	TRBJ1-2	CASSRLNRGQNGYTF	TGTGCCAGCAGTCGACTCAACAGGGGGCAAAATGGCTACACCTTC
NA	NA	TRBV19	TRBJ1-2	CASSIDRDPVGYTF	TGTGCCAGTAGTATAGACCGGGATCCGGTTGGCTACACCTTC
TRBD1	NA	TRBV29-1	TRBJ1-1	CSVRPRGLNTEAFF	TGCAGCGTCCGCCCGAGGGGGCTGAACACTGAAGCTTTCTTT
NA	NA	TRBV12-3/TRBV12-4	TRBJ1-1	CASSFFRAQAFF	TGTGCCAGCAGTTTTTTCAGGGCCCAAGCTTTCTTT
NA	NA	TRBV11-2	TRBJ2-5	CASSPDSKETQYF	TGTGCCAGCAGCCCGGACAGTAAAGAGACCCAGTACTTC
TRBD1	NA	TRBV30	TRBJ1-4	CAWSKGTGGEKLFF	TGTGCCTGGAGTAAAGGAACAGGGGGCGAAAAACTGTTTTTT
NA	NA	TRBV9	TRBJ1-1	CASSRGVGSNTEAFF	TGTGCCAGCAGCAGGGGGGTCGGCTCGAACACTGAAGCTTTCTTT
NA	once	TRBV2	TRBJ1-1	CASSGGQGMMNTEAFF	TGTGCCAGCAGTGGGGGTCAGGGAATGATGAACACTGAAGCTTTCTTT
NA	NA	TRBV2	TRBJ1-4	CASLPRSTNEKLFF	TGTGCCAGTCTCCCCAGATCAACTAATGAAAAACTGTTTTTT
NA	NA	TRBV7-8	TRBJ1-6	CAIGEGSPLHF	TGTGCCATTGGGGAGGGGTCACCCCTCCACTTT
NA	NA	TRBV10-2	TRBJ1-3	CASSEWGGAVAGNTIYF	TGCGCCAGCAGTGAGTGGGGGGGGGCCGTCGCTGGAAACACCATATATTTT
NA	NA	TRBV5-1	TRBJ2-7	CASSPGRSAYEQYF	TGCGCCAGCAGCCCCGGGCGATCTGCCTACGAGCAGTACTTC
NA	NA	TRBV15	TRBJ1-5	CATSPTGVYQPQHF	TGTGCCACCAGTCCTACAGGAGTTTATCAGCCCCAGCATTTT
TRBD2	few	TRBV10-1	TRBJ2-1	CASSPSGVMEQFF	TGCGCCAGCAGTCCTAGCGGGGTGATGGAGCAGTTCTTC
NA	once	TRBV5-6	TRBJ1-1	CASRLAVNTEAFF	TGTGCCAGCCGGTTAGCGGTGAACACTGAAGCTTTCTTT
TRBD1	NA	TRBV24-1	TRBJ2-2	CATGSGQGIGTGELFF	TGTGCCACGGGGTCGGGACAGGGAATCGGCACCGGGGAGCTGTTTTTT
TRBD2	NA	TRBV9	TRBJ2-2	CASSVDAGGRTGELFF	TGTGCCAGCAGCGTAGATGCGGGGGGGCGCACCGGGGAGCTGTTTTTT
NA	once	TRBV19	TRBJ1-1	CASMNTEAFF	TGTGCCAGTATGAACACTGAAGCTTTCTTT
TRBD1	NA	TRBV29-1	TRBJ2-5	CSADYYRGETQYF	TGCAGCGCGGACTATTACAGGGGGGAGACCCAGTACTTC
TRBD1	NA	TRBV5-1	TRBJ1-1	CASSLVGQGETEAFF	TGCGCCAGCAGCTTGGTAGGACAGGGGGAGACTGAAGCTTTCTTT
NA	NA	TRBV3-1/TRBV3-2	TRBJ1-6	CASSQDGSPLHF	TGTGCCAGCAGCCAAGATGGTTCACCCCTCCACTTT
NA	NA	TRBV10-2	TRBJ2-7	CASYRGGEQYF	TGCGCCAGTTACAGGGGAGGCGAGCAGTACTTC
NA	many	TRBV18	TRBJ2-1	CASSPRDSGYNEQFF	TGTGCCAGCTCACCACGCGACAGCGGCTACAATGAGCAGTTCTTC
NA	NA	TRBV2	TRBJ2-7	CASSEGRTAFYEQYF	TGTGCCAGCAGTGAAGGTAGGACAGCCTTCTACGAGCAGTACTTC
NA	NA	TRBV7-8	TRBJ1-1	CSDRAAMNTEAFF	TGTTCGGACCGCGCCGCCATGAACACTGAAGCTTTCTTT
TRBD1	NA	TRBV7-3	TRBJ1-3	CASSRQGTGNTIYF	TGTGCCAGCAGCCGACAGGGTACTGGAAACACCATATATTTT
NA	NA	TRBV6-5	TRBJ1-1	CASRDTRGKSKAFF	TGTGCCAGCAGGGACACCAGAGGGAAGAGTAAAGCTTTCTTT